This T cell receptor beta chain appears in the sequencing data of a study of T cell clonality in common variable immunodeficiency. Study findings and constraints: Compared with controls, CVID subjects had fewer shared TCRbeta clones. CVID subjects had higher TCRbeta clonality than healthy controls, most marked in about a third. What drives increased CVID clonality needs T cell subpopulation sequencing.

This clone was detected only a few times. Its antigen is undetermined. The assay was immunoSEQ multiplex PCR, and TCRdb's table has in-frame clones only and misses some. Sampling found under 60,000 clones, none seen once. Caucasian heritage predominated among both patients and controls. The material sequenced was peripheral blood mononuclear cells. The receptor's source is a person aged 18-70 years in good health.

CDR3 DNA, as far as it was read: TGTGCCAGCTCACCTACTAGCGGACCCATCAATGAC. Its protein is CASSPTSGPIND. The entire CDR3 sequence reads CASSPTSGPINDYTF. J is TRBJ1-2 and V is TRBV18; the D is unclear. The CDR3 is cut off 3 residues early in the read; its end comes from the germline J gene. The CDR3 length is 15 residues. Germline CDR1 KGHSH, CDR2 LQKENI.